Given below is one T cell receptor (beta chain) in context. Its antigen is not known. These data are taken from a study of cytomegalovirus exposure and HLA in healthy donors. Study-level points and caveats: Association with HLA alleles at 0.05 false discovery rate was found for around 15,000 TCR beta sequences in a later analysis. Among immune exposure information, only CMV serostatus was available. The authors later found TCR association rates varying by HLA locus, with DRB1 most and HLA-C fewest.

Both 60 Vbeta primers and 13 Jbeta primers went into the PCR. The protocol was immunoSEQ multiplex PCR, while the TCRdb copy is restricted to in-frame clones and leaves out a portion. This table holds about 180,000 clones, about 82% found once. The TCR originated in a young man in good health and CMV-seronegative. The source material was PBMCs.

Here the CDR3 reads CASSGGLAGVDTQYF. The CDR3 DNA is TGTGCCAGCAGCGGGGGACTAGCGGGAGTGGATACGCAGTATTTT. The chain carries TRBV9 and TRBJ2-3; 14 bases agree with TRBD2. CDR3 length: 15 amino acids. Trimming removed 3 bases from V and 6 bases from J; junction bases left unmatched: 3. Germline V gene sequence: CDR1 SGDLS, CDR2 YYNGEE.